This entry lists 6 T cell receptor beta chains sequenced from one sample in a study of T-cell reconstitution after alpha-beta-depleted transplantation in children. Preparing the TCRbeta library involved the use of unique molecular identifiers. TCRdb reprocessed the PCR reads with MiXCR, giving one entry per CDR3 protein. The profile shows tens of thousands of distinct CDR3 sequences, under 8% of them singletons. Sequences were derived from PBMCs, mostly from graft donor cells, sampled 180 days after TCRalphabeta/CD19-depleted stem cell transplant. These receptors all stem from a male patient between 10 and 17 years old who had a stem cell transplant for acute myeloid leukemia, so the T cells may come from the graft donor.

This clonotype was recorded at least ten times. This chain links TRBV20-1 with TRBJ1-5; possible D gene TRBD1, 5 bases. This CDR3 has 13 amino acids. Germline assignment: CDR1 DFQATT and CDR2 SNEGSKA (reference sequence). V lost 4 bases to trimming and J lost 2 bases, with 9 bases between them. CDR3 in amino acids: CSATRAGNQPQHF. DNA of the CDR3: TGCAGTGCTACCAGGGCCGGCAATCAGCCCCAGCATTTT.

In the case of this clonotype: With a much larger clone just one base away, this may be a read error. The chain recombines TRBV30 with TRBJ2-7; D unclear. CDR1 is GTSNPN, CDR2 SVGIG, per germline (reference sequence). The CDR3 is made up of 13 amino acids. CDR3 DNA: TGTGCCTGGAGCGGTATCGGAAGCTACGAGCCGTACTTC. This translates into CAWSGIGSYEPYF.

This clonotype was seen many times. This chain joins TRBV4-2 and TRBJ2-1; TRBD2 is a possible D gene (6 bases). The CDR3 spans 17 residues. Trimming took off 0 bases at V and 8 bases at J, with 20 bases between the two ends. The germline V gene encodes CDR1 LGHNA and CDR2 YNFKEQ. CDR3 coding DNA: TGTGCCAGCAGCCAAGATATAAGGCTAGCGAGGGGCGATGAGCAGTTCTTC. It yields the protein CASSQDIRLARGDEQFF.

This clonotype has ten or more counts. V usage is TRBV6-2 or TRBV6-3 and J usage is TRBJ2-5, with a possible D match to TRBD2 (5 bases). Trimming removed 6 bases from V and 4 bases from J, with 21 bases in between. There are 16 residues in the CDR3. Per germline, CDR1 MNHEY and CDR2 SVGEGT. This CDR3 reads CASSHPRGNKGETQYF. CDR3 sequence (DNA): TGTGCCAGCAGCCACCCCCGAGGGAATAAGGGAGAGACCCAGTACTTC.

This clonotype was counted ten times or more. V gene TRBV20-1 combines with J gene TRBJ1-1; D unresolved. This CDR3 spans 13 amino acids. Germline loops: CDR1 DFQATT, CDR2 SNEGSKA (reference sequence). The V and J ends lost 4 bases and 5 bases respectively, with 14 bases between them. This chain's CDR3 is CSAMTPGWTEAFF. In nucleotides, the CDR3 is TGCAGTGCTATGACCCCGGGGTGGACTGAAGCTTTCTTT.

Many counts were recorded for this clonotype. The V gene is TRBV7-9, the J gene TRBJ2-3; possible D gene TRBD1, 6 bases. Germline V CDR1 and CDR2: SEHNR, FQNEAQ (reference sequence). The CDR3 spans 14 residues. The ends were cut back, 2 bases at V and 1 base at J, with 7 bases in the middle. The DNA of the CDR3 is TGTGCCAGCAGCTTATACAGGGGCACAGATACGCAGTATTTT. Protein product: CASSLYRGTDTQYF.